Listed below are T cell receptor beta chains from one sample, sequenced in a study of blood T cell repertoires in COVID-19. Assay: immunoSEQ multiplex PCR; the TCRdb copy retains only in-frame clones and omits some. The sample holds 350,000 or so clones, roughly 86% seen once. The sample comprised PBMCs or T cells enriched from blood (not recorded which). All receptors derive from a young woman who had been exposed to COVID-19. CDR3s include the opening cysteine and the closing phenylalanine or tryptophan. D genes are given only for firm matches. Size values are once, few and many counts, or a class for expanded clones, and some rows have none.

CASSFNGAGYGYTF	TGTGCCAGTAGTTTCAACGGAGCGGGCTATGGCTACACCTTC	NA	few	TRBV19	TRBJ1-2
CSVRPGTAYYEQYF	TGCAGCGTTCGGCCCGGGACAGCCTACTACGAGCAGTACTTC	TRBD1	NA	TRBV29-1	TRBJ2-7
CAGRDGNTEAFF	TGTGCCGGGCGGGATGGCAACACTGAAGCTTTCTTT	NA	NA	TRBV19	TRBJ1-1
CASSIALGQFGNTIYF	TGTGCCAGTAGTATAGCCCTCGGACAATTTGGAAACACCATATATTTT	NA	NA	TRBV19	TRBJ1-3
CASSKDTGTGISYEQYF	TGTGCCAGTAGCAAAGATACCGGAACAGGGATCTCCTACGAGCAGTACTTC	NA	NA	TRBV19	TRBJ2-7
CAWSVVQGSIYGYTF	TGTGCCTGGAGTGTAGTACAGGGCTCCATCTATGGCTACACCTTC	NA	NA	TRBV30	TRBJ1-2
CASSLAPGSGQPQHF	TGTGCCAGCAGCTTGGCCCCAGGGTCTGGTCAGCCCCAGCATTTT	NA	once	TRBV5-6	TRBJ1-5
CASSPGQGSYNSPLHF	TGTGCCAGCAGTCCCGGACAGGGGTCCTATAATTCACCCCTCCACTTT	TRBD1	NA	TRBV27	TRBJ1-6
CASSGNEQFF	TGTGCCAGTTCCGGCAATGAGCAGTTCTTC	NA	NA	TRBV5-6	TRBJ2-1
CASSTDGTSTDTQYF	TGTGCCAGCAGCACAGACGGGACTAGCACAGATACGCAGTATTTT	NA	NA	TRBV7-3	TRBJ2-3
CASSEYTTLTSGSLVF	TGTGCCAGCAGTGAATATACGACATTGACTAGCGGGAGTCTGGTCTTC	TRBD2	NA	TRBV25-1	TRBJ2-1
CASSWSGNEQFF	TGTGCCAGCAGTTGGAGCGGCAATGAGCAGTTCTTC	NA	NA	TRBV5-6	TRBJ2-1
CASSLGREGGNEQFF	TGTGCCAGCAGTTTAGGGAGGGAAGGGGGCAATGAGCAGTTCTTC	NA	NA	TRBV28	TRBJ2-1
CASSPSGTRETQYF	TGTGCCAGCAGCCCCTCCGGGACTCGAGAGACCCAGTACTTC	NA	NA	TRBV9	TRBJ2-5
CASRWSGTGLDAFF	TGCGCCAGCAGATGGTCCGGAACAGGGTTGGATGCTTTCTTT	NA	NA	TRBV5-1	TRBJ1-1
CASRSPGQGAYEQYF	TGTGCCAGCAGGTCTCCGGGACAGGGGGCTTACGAGCAGTACTTC	TRBD1	NA	TRBV6-5	TRBJ2-7
CASSDRLEAFF	TGTGCCAGCAGTGATCGGTTGGAAGCTTTCTTT	NA	NA	TRBV2	TRBJ1-1
CSASHGLTNEKLFF	TGCAGTGCTAGTCACGGACTGACGAATGAAAAACTGTTTTTT	NA	NA	TRBV20-1	TRBJ1-4
CASSHNHGTSLGTQYF	TGTGCCAGCAGCCACAACCACGGGACTAGTTTGGGGACCCAGTACTTC	TRBD2	NA	TRBV3-1/TRBV3-2	TRBJ2-5
CASSALQGSNYGYTF	TGTGCCAGTAGTGCCCTACAGGGTTCTAACTATGGCTACACCTTC	NA	NA	TRBV19	TRBJ1-2
CASSFATGSGNTIYF	TGTGCCAGCAGCTTCGCGACAGGGTCTGGAAACACCATATATTTT	TRBD1	NA	TRBV7-9	TRBJ1-3
CASSAQGLVLNEQYF	TGTGCCAGCAGCGCACAGGGATTGGTACTTAACGAGCAGTACTTC	NA	NA	TRBV9	TRBJ2-7
CASSLGGYAGELFF	TGTGCCAGCAGCTTGGGAGGGTACGCCGGGGAGCTGTTTTTT	NA	NA	TRBV5-8	TRBJ2-2
CASRAPSTDTQYF	TGTGCCAGCAGGGCCCCTAGCACAGATACGCAGTATTTT	NA	NA	TRBV7-9	TRBJ2-3
CASSVVQNTGELFF	TGTGCCAGCAGCGTTGTACAGAACACCGGGGAGCTGTTTTTT	NA	NA	TRBV9	TRBJ2-2
CASSVAGTGNEKLFF	TGTGCCAGCAGCGTGGCCGGGACAGGGAATGAAAAACTGTTTTTT	TRBD1	NA	TRBV9	TRBJ1-4
CASSHYGPETQYF	TGTGCCAGCAGCCATTACGGTCCGGAGACCCAGTACTTC	NA	NA	TRBV3-1/TRBV3-2	TRBJ2-5
CASSVQGRDTIYF	TGTGCCAGCAGCGTACAGGGGCGGGACACCATATATTTT	NA	NA	TRBV9	TRBJ1-3
CAISESTGGHTEAFF	TGTGCCATCAGTGAGTCGACAGGGGGACACACTGAAGCTTTCTTT	TRBD1	NA	TRBV10-3	TRBJ1-1
CASSVYGSSYEQYF	TGTGCCAGCAGCGTATACGGGTCCTCCTACGAGCAGTACTTC	NA	NA	TRBV9	TRBJ2-7
CANAGGLGYTF	TGTGCCAATGCGGGGGGCCTGGGCTACACCTTC	NA	NA	TRBV21-1	TRBJ1-2
CASSDMGGARSYEQYF	TGCGCCAGCAGTGACATGGGGGGGGCGCGTTCCTACGAGCAGTACTTC	NA	NA	TRBV10-2	TRBJ2-7
CASTSIAGGYNEQFF	TGTGCCAGCACCTCCATAGCGGGAGGGTACAATGAGCAGTTCTTC	TRBD2	NA	TRBV28	TRBJ2-1
CASSPTRTGASYGYTF	TGTGCCAGCAGTCCAACGCGGACAGGGGCGAGCTATGGCTACACCTTC	TRBD1	once	TRBV28	TRBJ1-2
CSASSGTSGYSYEQYF	TGCAGTGCTAGTAGCGGGACTAGCGGGTACTCCTACGAGCAGTACTTC	TRBD2	NA	TRBV20-1	TRBJ2-7
CAWSVAGLNTEAFF	TGTGCCTGGAGTGTTGCGGGATTGAACACTGAAGCTTTCTTT	NA	NA	TRBV30	TRBJ1-1
CASSAGGATYSGNTIYF	TGTGCCAGTAGCGCTGGAGGGGCAACTTACTCTGGAAACACCATATATTTT	NA	NA	TRBV19	TRBJ1-3
CASTPLAGGRPLYTDTQYF	TGTGCCAGCACCCCACTAGCGGGAGGTCGCCCCCTTTACACAGATACGCAGTATTTT	TRBD2	NA	TRBV2	TRBJ2-3
CASSQAPEKRGSSYNEQFF	TGTGCCAGCAGCCAAGCTCCAGAGAAGCGGGGTAGCTCCTACAATGAGCAGTTCTTC	TRBD2	NA	TRBV3-1/TRBV3-2	TRBJ2-1
CSVEETGTTYEQYF	TGCAGCGTTGAAGAGACAGGGACGACCTACGAGCAGTACTTC	TRBD1	NA	TRBV29-1	TRBJ2-7
CSVELAGNTGELFF	TGCAGCGTTGAGTTAGCGGGAAACACCGGGGAGCTGTTTTTT	TRBD2	once	TRBV29-1	TRBJ2-2
CAISVAGTNTGELFF	TGTGCCATCAGTGTAGCGGGCACGAACACCGGGGAGCTGTTTTTT	TRBD2	NA	TRBV10-3	TRBJ2-2
CSGGRLAGLGNEQFF	TGCAGCGGTGGAAGACTAGCGGGACTCGGCAATGAGCAGTTCTTC	TRBD2	NA	TRBV29-1	TRBJ2-1
CSVSQGENTEAFF	TGCAGCGTGTCACAGGGGGAGAACACTGAAGCTTTCTTT	TRBD1	few	TRBV29-1	TRBJ1-1
CATSRVEGSNYGYTF	TGTGCCACCAGCAGAGTGGAGGGTTCAAACTATGGCTACACCTTC	NA	NA	TRBV15	TRBJ1-2
CASSLTGRAGPWDEQFF	TGTGCCAGCTCACTTACGGGTCGGGCGGGACCCTGGGATGAGCAGTTCTTC	NA	NA	TRBV18	TRBJ2-1
CASSPSRTGNSPLHF	TGTGCCAGCTCACCGAGCCGGACAGGGAATTCACCCCTCCACTTT	TRBD1	NA	TRBV18	TRBJ1-6
CATSRVAGEGNEQYF	TGTGCCACCAGCAGAGTGGCAGGGGAGGGGAACGAGCAGTACTTC	NA	NA	TRBV15	TRBJ2-7
CASSRVGQGNTEAFF	TGTGCCAGCAGCCGAGTTGGACAGGGAAACACTGAAGCTTTCTTT	TRBD1	NA	TRBV14	TRBJ1-1
CASSALDTQYF	TGTGCCAGCAGTGCGCTAGATACGCAGTATTTT	NA	NA	TRBV12-3/TRBV12-4	TRBJ2-3
CASSSHGQALEPQHF	TGTGCCAGCAGTTCCCATGGACAGGCCTTGGAGCCCCAGCATTTT	TRBD1	NA	TRBV6-5	TRBJ1-5
CASSFRGAGEQFF	TGTGCCAGCAGTTTCCGGGGGGCGGGGGAGCAGTTCTTC	NA	NA	TRBV27	TRBJ2-1
CSVGTAASYGYTF	TGCAGCGTGGGGACAGCTGCGAGCTATGGCTACACCTTC	TRBD1	NA	TRBV29-1	TRBJ1-2
CASSKGQPSTDTQYF	TGCGCCAGCAGTAAAGGACAGCCTAGCACAGATACGCAGTATTTT	NA	NA	TRBV10-1	TRBJ2-3
CASSLGLAGLYEQYF	TGTGCCAGCAGTTTAGGGCTAGCGGGCCTCTACGAGCAGTACTTC	TRBD2	NA	TRBV28	TRBJ2-7